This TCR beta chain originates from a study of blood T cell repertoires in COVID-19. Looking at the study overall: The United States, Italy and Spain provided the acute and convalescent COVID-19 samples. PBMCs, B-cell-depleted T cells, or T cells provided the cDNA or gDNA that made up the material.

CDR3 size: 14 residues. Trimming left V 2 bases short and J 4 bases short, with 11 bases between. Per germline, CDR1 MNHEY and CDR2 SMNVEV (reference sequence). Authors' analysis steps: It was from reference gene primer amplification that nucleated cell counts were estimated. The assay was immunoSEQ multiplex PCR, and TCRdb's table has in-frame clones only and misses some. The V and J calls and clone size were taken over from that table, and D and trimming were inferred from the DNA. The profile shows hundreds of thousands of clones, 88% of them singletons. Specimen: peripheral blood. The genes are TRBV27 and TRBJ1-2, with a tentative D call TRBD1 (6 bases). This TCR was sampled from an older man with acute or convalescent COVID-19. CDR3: CASSLAGAGYGYTF. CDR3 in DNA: TGTGCCAGCAGTTTAGCAGGGGCAGGCTATGGCTACACCTTC.